The clone carrying this T cell receptor beta chain is medium-sized by share. This sample was included in a study of molecular identifiers for immune sequencing clone quantification. Germline CDR1 reads MNHEY; CDR2 reads SVGEGT. This CDR3 has 16 amino acids. V lost 5 bases to trimming and J lost 5 bases; unmatched junction nucleotides: 12. From the PCR reads, TCRdb called clonotypes with MiXCR, one entry per CDR3 protein. The repertoire has nearly 20,000 distinct CDR3 sequences, about a fifth of them found once; the top ten carry 5.5% to 7%. What was sequenced was naive CD8+ T cells from blood, with Jurkat cell RNA spiked in. Subset denoted: FACS-sorted CD8+CD4-CCR7+CD45RA+ naive T cells. The sequence was obtained from a human donor in good health. Some libraries in this study had Jurkat cell RNA spiked in. The rearrangement links TRBV6-2 or TRBV6-3 to TRBJ2-1, with 7 bases lining up with TRBD1. This chain's CDR3 is CASSPLRQGLNNEQFF. DNA of the CDR3: TGTGCCAGCAGTCCCTTACGACAGGGTTTGAACAATGAGCAGTTCTTC.